Presented here are 10 T cell receptor beta chains from one specimen sequenced in a study of cytomegalovirus exposure and HLA in healthy donors. In the PCR, 60 Vbeta and 13 Jbeta primers were used. Method: immunoSEQ multiplex PCR; TCRdb's copy keeps in-frame clones and lacks some. The profile shows 99,000 or so clones, approximately 80% of them singletons. The sequenced sample was PBMCs. These receptor sequences come from a male donor in good health and CMV-seropositive.

CDR3 DNA sequence: TGTGCCAGCAGGGGGACAGGGGGAGGGTATCAGCCCCAGCATTTT. Protein product: CASRGTGGGYQPQHF. The rearrangement uses TRBV2 and TRBJ1-5, with 11 positions matching TRBD1. This CDR3 has 15 residues. After removal of 6 bases from V and 5 bases from J, the junction contained 6 bases not matched to a gene. Germline V lookup: CDR1 SNHLY, CDR2 FYNNEI.

The V gene is TRBV6-5, the J gene TRBJ1-6, with a possible D match to TRBD1 (6 bases). The V and J ends lost 4 bases and 7 bases respectively, with 11 bases between them. This CDR3 region has 14 residues. Per the germline V gene, CDR1 is MNHEY and CDR2 is SVGAGI. DNA for the CDR3: TGTGCCAGCAGTTTCAAACAGGGAAATTCACCCCTCCACTTT. It codes for CASSFKQGNSPLHF.

This clone was counted once. V usage is TRBV5-1 and J usage is TRBJ1-1, with 7 bases matching TRBD1. Germline-derived CDR1 and CDR2 are SGHRS and YFSETQ. There are 14 residues in the CDR3. V lost 3 bases, J lost 4 bases, and 6 bases stayed unmatched. The DNA of the CDR3 is TGCGCCAGCAGCTCTAAGGGGGCGGGCACTGAAGCTTTCTTT. Residues: CASSSKGAGTEAFF.

V is TRBV5-4 and J is TRBJ2-3, with a tentative D call TRBD2 (6 bases). Trimming pared 0 bases from V and 1 base from J, leaving 6 bases between. There are 14 residues in the CDR3. The V gene's germline CDR1 is SGHNT and CDR2 YYREEE (reference sequence). In DNA form, the CDR3 reads TGTGCCAGCAGCTTGGGACTAGGCACAGATACGCAGTATTTT. This codes for CASSLGLGTDTQYF.

The chain has TRBV7-2 and TRBJ1-2, with D perhaps matching TRBD1 (6 bases). This CDR3 region has 15 residues. Trimming took 5 bases from V and 4 from J, leaving 17 bases between them. Germline lookup yields CDR1 SGHTA and CDR2 FQGNSA. The CDR3 protein is CASSTSGGTSYGYTF. Written as DNA, the CDR3 is TGTGCCAGCAGCACGAGTGGGGGCACAAGCTATGGCTACACCTTC.

V and J are TRBV18 and TRBJ2-7, with 9 nucleotides matching TRBD1. J lost 3 bases, V lost 3 bases, and 6 bases had no gene match. This CDR3 is built from 15 residues. The germline V gene encodes CDR1 KGHSH and CDR2 LQKENI. CDR3 in DNA: TGTGCCAGCTCACCGGGGACGGGACAGGGCTACGAGCAGTACTTC. It specifies CASSPGTGQGYEQYF.

The rearrangement joins TRBV7-8 to TRBJ1-6; D call uncertain. The V gene lost 4 bases and the J gene lost 10 bases, with 17 bases spanning the gap. CDR3 length: 15 amino acids. Per germline, CDR1 SGHVS and CDR2 FQNEAQ. In DNA form, the CDR3 reads TGTGCCAGCAGCTCGGGAATGGAGGCTACCTCACCCCTCCACTTT. As protein: CASSSGMEATSPLHF.

For this clone: The identical CDR3 is also encoded by other nucleotide sequences in the sample. The J gene is TRBJ1-5, the V gene TRBV11-2; TRBD1 is a possible D gene (5 bases). The CDR3 is 13 residues long. The germline V gene encodes CDR1 SGHAT and CDR2 FQNNGV. With 5 bases removed from V and 4 bases from J, the gap between germline ends came to 9 bases. The DNA of the CDR3 is TGTGCCAGCAGCCCTGACAGAAATCAGCCCCAGCATTTT. Translated: CASSPDRNQPQHF.

The V and J genes are TRBV27 and TRBJ1-3; 7 nucleotides match TRBD1. CDR3 length equals 16 residues. Trimming cost V 6 bases and J 8 bases; bases outside gene matches: 16. Germline CDR1 is MNHEY and CDR2 is SMNVEV (reference sequence). The CDR3 loop is CASSRIGTAFPDTIYF. As DNA, the CDR3 is TGTGCCAGCAGCCGTATCGGGACAGCATTTCCTGACACCATATATTTT.

V and J are TRBV9 and TRBJ1-5; 9 bases line up with TRBD1. The CDR3 runs 15 residues. Germline V CDR1 and CDR2: SGDLS, YYNGEE. V lost 4 bases to trimming and J lost 4 bases; unmatched junction nucleotides: 6. CDR3 bases: TGTGCCAGCAGCTCGGGGGACAGGGAAAATCAGCCCCAGCATTTT. It is translated as CASSSGDRENQPQHF.